This TCR beta chain was obtained from a study of T-cell memory formation after mild COVID-19. Per germline, CDR1 MNHEY and CDR2 SVGEGT. This CDR3 is built from 12 residues. The V end was cut by 2 bases, the J end by 7 bases, with 5 bases between. From the 5' RACE reads, TCRdb called clonotypes with MiXCR, one entry per CDR3 protein. This table holds about 250,000 distinct CDR3 sequences, 15% found once. Sequencing was carried out using PBMCs or a T cell subset sorted from them (not recorded which). V is TRBV6-2 or TRBV6-3 and J is TRBJ2-2; D remains unclear. This receptor was taken from an adult woman who had mild COVID-19 (a few samples of this study predate the infection). Cell type and time point are not known. In nucleotides, the CDR3 is TGTGCCAGCAGTTACGCCGTCGGGGAGCTGTTTTTT. Translating gives CASSYAVGELFF.